This T cell receptor beta chain was observed in a study of CD8 T cells in ankylosing spondylitis. Study-wide results and limits: Characteristic of ankylosing spondylitis blood, it appeared, was a TCR beta motif comprising eight highly homologous variants.

TCRdb called the 5' RACE reads again in MiXCR, with one record for every CDR3 protein. The sample lists some 400,000 distinct CDR3 sequences, approximately 20% occurring once. On this clonotype: Its antigen is currently unknown.

Germline CDR1 reads MDHEN; CDR2 reads SYDVKM. This CDR3 spans 15 amino acids. V was clipped by 5 bases and J by 0 bases; unmatched bases: 5. This chain links TRBV28 with TRBJ2-7, with 9 nucleotides matching TRBD2. Sequencing was performed on blood, either unsorted or a sorted T cell fraction (not recorded which). The sequence came from a male donor with ankylosing spondylitis. The CDR3 reads CASSPAGGPSYEQYF. The CDR3 bases are TGTGCCAGCAGTCCGGCGGGAGGGCCCTCCTACGAGCAGTACTTC.